Listed here are 25 T cell receptor beta chains from one sample, sequenced in a study of blood T cells in healthy people across ages. The authors ran a second PCR of about 6 to 12 cycles using a sample-barcoded 5' primer and a J-beta primer mix. TCRdb reprocessed the 5' RACE reads via MiXCR and lists one record per CDR3 protein. The table lists hundreds of thousands of distinct CDR3 sequences, less than 45% of them singletons. Sequencing was carried out using blood. Receptor source: a man older than 75 in good health.

The rearrangement uses TRBV28 and TRBJ1-1; D unclear. The CDR3 extends over 12 amino acids. Germline CDR1 is MDHEN and CDR2 is SYDVKM. The V and J ends lost 3 bases and 3 bases respectively, with 5 bases between them. The DNA of the CDR3 is TGTGCCAGCAGTTTTGGGGACACTGAAGCTTTCTTT. The encoded protein is CASSFGDTEAFF.

The V call is TRBV5-6, the J call TRBJ2-1; 8 nucleotides line up with TRBD2. CDR3 length: 19 amino acids. Trimming took 1 base from V and 0 from J; bases not matched to a gene: 12. CDR1 is SGHDT, CDR2 YYEEEE, per germline. CDR3 sequence (DNA): TGTGCCAGCAGCTTGCGTTTTGGCGGGGGGCCTAGCTCCTACAATGAGCAGTTCTTC. Its translation: CASSLRFGGGPSSYNEQFF.

This sequence joins TRBV4-3 and TRBJ2-1, with 9 positions matching TRBD1. V was clipped by 3 bases and J by 8 bases; unmatched bases: 8. Germline V CDR1 and CDR2: LGHNA, YSLEER. This CDR3 contains 15 residues. The CDR3: CASSQAGQGNYEQFF. CDR3 DNA: TGCGCCAGCAGCCAGGCCGGACAGGGGAACTATGAGCAGTTCTTC.

This sequence joins TRBV27 and TRBJ1-6; D unresolved. Germline lookup yields CDR1 MNHEY and CDR2 SMNVEV (reference sequence). There are 15 residues in the CDR3. Trimming took off 3 bases at V and 5 bases at J, with 11 bases between the two ends. The CDR3 region is CASSFSVFDNSPLHF. DNA for the CDR3: TGTGCCAGCAGTTTTTCGGTCTTCGATAATTCACCCCTCCACTTT.

The rearrangement joins TRBV3-1 to TRBJ2-3; the D gene could be TRBD1 or TRBD2 (5 bases each). Germline loops: CDR1 LGHDT, CDR2 YNNKEL (reference sequence). The V end was cut by 3 bases, the J end by 6 bases, with 19 bases between. The CDR3 totals 16 residues. The CDR3 loop reads CASSHGNTGLEDTQYF. The CDR3 region has the DNA TGTGCCAGCAGCCACGGGAACACGGGGCTGGAGGATACGCAGTATTTT.

The chain couples TRBV15 to TRBJ2-3, with D perhaps TRBD1 (6 bases). V was clipped by 0 bases and J by 2 bases, with 15 bases between them. The germline V gene encodes CDR1 LNHNV and CDR2 YYDKDF (reference sequence). The CDR3 has 17 amino acids. CDR3 sequence (DNA): TGTGCCACCAGCAGAGAATTCTTACAGGGTAACACAGATACGCAGTATTTT. Protein product: CATSREFLQGNTDTQYF.

Worth noting for this clonotype: One end of the junction does not line up with germline, which may come from a read error. V is TRBV24-1 and J is TRBJ2-1, with 8 bases identical to TRBD2. The CDR3 contains 16 residues. Germline CDR1 is KGHDR and CDR2 is SFDVKD. The CDR3 DNA reads TGTGCCACCGGTCCCGCGGGGGGAGGGATCAACAAGGAGCAGTTCTTC. Translating gives CATGPAGGGINKEQFF.

The chain joins TRBV5-1 to TRBJ2-5; perhaps TRBD1 as D (5 bases). Germline lookup yields CDR1 SGHRS and CDR2 YFSETQ. Trimming took off 2 bases at V and 1 base at J, with 12 bases between the two ends. The CDR3 is 15 residues long. The CDR3 DNA is TGCGCCAGCAGCTTTTCACCAGGGCCCCAAGAGACCCAGTACTTC. Amino acid sequence: CASSFSPGPQETQYF. Together with reference TRBV5-1 and TRBJ2-5, the CDR3 gives the full variable domain: KAGVTQTPRYLIKTRGQQVTLSCSPISGHRSVSWYQQTPGQGLQFLFEYFSETQRNKGNFPGRFSGRQFSNSRSEMNVSTLELGDSALYLCASSFSPGPQETQYFGPGTRLLVL.

This clonotype was counted many times. V gene TRBV6-1 combines with J gene TRBJ2-5; D is perhaps TRBD2 (6 bases). The V and J ends lost 0 bases and 5 bases respectively, with 13 bases between them. The CDR3 is 15 amino acids. The V gene's germline CDR1 is MNHNS and CDR2 SASEGT. The CDR3 is CASSEAGGAKETQYF. As DNA, the CDR3 is TGTGCCAGCAGTGAAGCAGGCGGGGCGAAGGAGACCCAGTACTTC.

With regard to this clonotype: Relative to the germline gene, one junction end is altered; a read error may explain this. J is TRBJ2-3 and V is TRBV5-1; 9 bases agree with TRBD2. CDR3 length: 16 amino acids. The V gene's germline CDR1 is SGHRS and CDR2 YFSETQ. The CDR3 is CASSPAAGGITDAQYF. CDR3 bases: TGCGCCAGCAGCCCCGCGGCGGGAGGGATCACAGATGCGCAGTATTTT. The full variable domain, in which reference TRBV5-1 and TRBJ2-3 provide the parts outside the CDR3, is KAGVTQTPRYLIKTRGQQVTLSCSPISGHRSVSWYQQTPGQGLQFLFEYFSETQRNKGNFPGRFSGRQFSNSRSEMNVSTLELGDSALYLCASSPAAGGITDAQYFGPGTRLTVL.

This clonotype was detected only once. The rearrangement links TRBV20-1 to TRBJ1-2; a weak D match, TRBD1 (5 bases). V lost 3 bases and J lost 3, with 11 bases in between. The CDR3 length is 13 residues. From germline, CDR1 is DFQATT and CDR2 SNEGSKA (reference sequence). This chain's CDR3 is CSASAGMDYGYTF. In DNA form, the CDR3 reads TGCAGTGCTAGTGCAGGGATGGACTATGGCTACACCTTC.

This clonotype has more than one count but fewer than ten. The V call is TRBV3-1, the J call TRBJ2-6; TRBD1 might be the D (6 bases). The CDR3 loop spans 17 amino acids. V was cut by 6 bases and J by 0 bases, with 15 bases left in between. Looked up from germline, CDR1 is LGHDT and CDR2 is YNNKEL (reference sequence). CDR3 region: CASRGQQGLSGANVLTF. Here the CDR3 DNA reads TGTGCCAGCAGAGGACAGCAAGGCCTCTCTGGGGCCAACGTCCTGACTTTC.

V gene TRBV30 combines with J gene TRBJ2-3; possibly TRBD1 or TRBD2 for D (5 bases each). V lost 2 bases to trimming and J lost 2 bases, with 14 bases between them. The CDR3 is made up of 15 amino acids. Germline V gene data show CDR1 as GTSNPN and CDR2 as SVGIG (reference sequence). CDR3 loop: CAWSSSGTLTDTQYF. The CDR3 DNA is TGTGCCTGGAGTTCCTCGGGGACCCTCACAGATACGCAGTATTTT. The whole variable domain, remainder taken from reference TRBV30 and TRBJ2-3, is SQTIHQWPATLVQPVGSPLSLECTVEGTSNPNLYWYRQAAGRGLQLLFYSVGIGQISSEVPQNLSASRPQDRQFILSSKKLLLSDSGFYLCAWSSSGTLTDTQYFGPGTRLTVL.

This sequence joins TRBV28 and TRBJ2-7; D uncertain. Germline V gene sequence: CDR1 MDHEN, CDR2 SYDVKM. CDR3 length: 13 amino acids. The V and J ends lost 8 bases and 4 bases respectively, with 15 bases between them. The CDR3 nucleotides are TGTGCCAGCGGAACCCCGAACACTTACGAGCAGTACTTC. This sequence encodes CASGTPNTYEQYF.

This chain joins TRBV25-1 and TRBJ1-1, with 8 bases identical to TRBD1. Trimming took 5 bases from V and 1 from J; bases not matched to a gene: 6. The CDR3 runs to 15 residues. The V gene's germline CDR1 is MGHDK and CDR2 SYGVNS. DNA of the CDR3: TGTGCCAGCAGTAGCTACGACAGGGGGAACACTGAAGCTTTCTTT. It translates to CASSSYDRGNTEAFF. Looking up the rest from reference TRBV25-1 and TRBJ1-1 gives the full variable domain: EADIYQTPRYLVIGTGKKITLECSQTMGHDKMYWYQQDPGMELHLIHYSYGVNSTEKGDLSSESTVSRIRTEHFPLTLESARPSHTSQYLCASSSYDRGNTEAFFGQGTRLTVV.

This clonotype was counted many times. This chain joins TRBV6-5 and TRBJ2-7, with 8 nucleotides matching TRBD2. V shed 5 bases and J 0 bases; nucleotides not matched to a gene: 3. Germline assignment: CDR1 MNHEY and CDR2 SVGAGI. The CDR3 runs to 14 residues. Here the CDR3 DNA reads TGTGCCAGCAGTACGGGACTAGGCTCCTACGAGCAGTACTTC. It codes for CASSTGLGSYEQYF.

In its sample, this clonotype was seen a few times. The chain employs TRBV15 and TRBJ1-5; 7 bases align to TRBD1. Germline CDR1 LNHNV, CDR2 YYDKDF (reference sequence). This CDR3 contains 12 residues. V shed 10 bases, J shed 5 bases, and the junction held 5 bases outside the gene matches. The CDR3 DNA sequence: TGTGCCATCGGGACAGATTATCAGCCCCAGCATTTT. This translates into CAIGTDYQPQHF.

V is TRBV5-1 and J is TRBJ2-3; D not resolved. In germline, CDR1 is SGHRS, CDR2 YFSETQ. V lost 0 bases and J 6 bases, leaving 11 bases between the germline ends. The CDR3 contains 14 residues. CDR3 bases: TGCGCCAGCAGCTTGGCCGCGGCTTTTGATACGCAGTATTTT. Its translation is CASSLAAAFDTQYF.

The chain recombines TRBV3-1 with TRBJ2-7; D gene uncertain. V lost 8 bases and J 5 bases, leaving 13 bases between the germline ends. Germline V CDR1 and CDR2: LGHDT, YNNKEL (reference sequence). The CDR3 consists of 12 residues. CDR3 nucleotides: TGTGCCAGCGGCTTTAGCAGGAACGAGCAGTACTTC. The encoded protein is CASGFSRNEQYF.

The V call is TRBV6-5, the J call TRBJ2-3, with TRBD2 matching over 10 bases. The CDR3 runs 15 residues. Trimming took 4 bases from V and 1 from J; bases not matched to a gene: 2. Germline V lookup: CDR1 MNHEY, CDR2 SVGAGI. CDR3 amino acids: CASSSTSGGTDTQYF. CDR3 in DNA: TGTGCCAGCAGTTCTACTAGCGGGGGCACAGATACGCAGTATTTT.

With respect to this clonotype: The junction and the germline gene differ at one end; a read error may be behind it. V usage is TRBV30 and J usage is TRBJ2-3; 8 bases match TRBD1. This CDR3 has 16 amino acids. Germline lookup yields CDR1 GTSNPN and CDR2 SVGIG (reference sequence). The CDR3 loop is CARSPGTGSSTDTQYF. Here the CDR3 DNA reads TGTGCCCGGAGTCCCGGGACAGGTTCTAGCACAGATACGCAGTATTTT.

This clonotype was observed a handful of times. The DNA for the CDR3 is TGCGCCAGCAGCTCGGAGACAGGGTACACAGATACGCAGTATTTT. Its translation: CASSSETGYTDTQYF. The chain joins TRBV5-1 to TRBJ2-3; 7 bases line up with TRBD1. Germline CDR1 reads SGHRS; CDR2 reads YFSETQ. This CDR3 region has 15 residues. V was pared by 3 bases and J by 2 bases, with 6 bases of the junction left unmatched. Filled out from reference TRBV5-1 and TRBJ2-3, the complete variable domain reads KAGVTQTPRYLIKTRGQQVTLSCSPISGHRSVSWYQQTPGQGLQFLFEYFSETQRNKGNFPGRFSGRQFSNSRSEMNVSTLELGDSALYLCASSSETGYTDTQYFGPGTRLTVL.

This clonotype was observed at least ten times. This sequence joins TRBV29-1 and TRBJ2-7; tentative D call: TRBD1 (5 bases). With 4 bases removed from V and 4 bases from J, the gap between germline ends came to 20 bases. Germline CDR1 and CDR2: SQVTM and ANQGSEA. This CDR3 is built from 15 residues. The CDR3 region is CSVVGPTAKVYEQYF. For the CDR3, the DNA is TGCAGCGTTGTCGGGCCGACAGCGAAAGTTTACGAGCAGTACTTC.

The chain recombines TRBV20-1 with TRBJ2-4; 7 bases fit TRBD1. The germline V gene has CDR1 DFQATT and CDR2 SNEGSKA (reference sequence). The CDR3 is made up of 15 amino acids. V lost 3 bases and J lost 0; bases outside the gene matches: 5. The CDR3 DNA reads TGCAGTGCTAGCACGGGACAGTTAGCCAAAAACATTCAGTACTTC. The encoded protein is CSASTGQLAKNIQYF.

This chain links TRBV20-1 with TRBJ2-7; D not certain. The V and J ends lost 3 bases and 1 base respectively, with 7 bases between them. The germline gives CDR1 DFQATT, CDR2 SNEGSKA (reference sequence). The CDR3 loop spans 12 amino acids. This chain's CDR3 is CSASVGSYEQYF. Here the CDR3 DNA reads TGCAGTGCTAGTGTAGGTTCCTACGAGCAGTACTTC.